This T cell receptor beta chain was captured by sequencing in a study of spatial heterogeneity in lung cancer. Overall study results and limits: The study found that expanded intratumoral alpha and beta TCR counts tracked tumor mutation counts.

A few counts support this clonotype. Its antigen is undetermined. The time point is: sample taken at primary tumor resection. Unmatched junction bases numbered 11, after V lost 6 bases and J lost 0 bases. This CDR3 has 18 residues. Germline CDR1 reads DFQATT; CDR2 reads SNEGSKA (reference sequence). Individual TCR cDNA molecules each bore their own unique molecular identifier. In TCRdb, the 5' RACE reads were re-called with MiXCR into one record per CDR3 protein. The sample consists of about 9,200 distinct CDR3 sequences, 7.5% to 10% of them appearing once. This chain uses TRBV20-1 with TRBJ2-1; 13 positions match TRBD2. This clonotype was sampled from a male donor with early-stage non-small cell lung cancer. The material was lung tumor tissue, obtained at surgery. The CDR3 here is CSASPLAGGPSSYNEQFF. The CDR3 bases are TGCAGTGCGAGCCCACTAGCGGGGGGGCCGAGCTCCTACAATGAGCAGTTCTTC.